This T cell receptor beta chain originates from a study of CD8+ T cells in alopecia areata. Study outcomes and limitations: The study found higher clonality in lesional than normal scalp, especially in alopecia totalis/universalis. Scalp sequencing also captures normal skin's resident alphabeta T cells. Patients shared TCRs less clearly than mice did, possibly for HLA-related reasons.

In each case, RNA was isolated and then reverse transcribed into cDNA as the sequencing template. The table came from immunoSEQ multiplex PCR; TCRdb's copy has only in-frame clones and leaves some out. Of 30,000 to 45,000 clones in the sample, less than 55% were seen once. To note about this clone: The target antigen is unknown.

Trimming shortened V by 6 bases and J by 5 bases, and 8 bases separated the two germline ends. This CDR3 is built from 12 residues. From germline, CDR1 is MNHNS and CDR2 SASEGT. It was for several patients that CD4+ cells were sorted into CD25+CD127- cells. In alopecia areata patients, both lesional scalp punch biopsies and peripheral blood were collected. This clonotype was obtained from a human donor with alopecia areata. Input material: CD4+ Tregs sorted from blood. The chain combines TRBV6-1 with TRBJ1-5; D is unclear. In DNA, the CDR3 is TGTGCCAGCAGCCAGAAAGATCAGCCCCAGCATTTT. Its protein is CASSQKDQPQHF.